This T cell receptor beta chain came from a study of cytomegalovirus exposure and HLA in healthy donors. General study points: Several of the most significant clusters were apparently associated with common viral pathogens in a later analysis. The authors enumerated around 150 TCR beta chains as linked to cytomegalovirus. The majority of TCR sequences were rare, yet some public TCRs appeared in many donors.

PCR primers comprised 60 Vbeta and 13 Jbeta primers. Some clones are missing from TCRdb's copy, which holds only in-frame ones; the method was immunoSEQ multiplex PCR. The sample lists approximately 200,000 clones; about 83% were seen once. To note about this clone: No antigen is known for it.

The source material was PBMCs. The receptor comes from a girl aged 5-17 years in good health and CMV-seronegative.

CDR3 sequence: CASSFSGEHGYTF. As DNA, the CDR3 is TGTGCCAGCAGTTTCAGCGGGGAACATGGCTACACCTTC. The V call is TRBV28, the J call TRBJ1-2; D gene unclear. The germline gives CDR1 MDHEN, CDR2 SYDVKM. Trimming took off 3 bases at V and 6 bases at J, with 11 bases between the two ends. The CDR3 extends over 13 amino acids.